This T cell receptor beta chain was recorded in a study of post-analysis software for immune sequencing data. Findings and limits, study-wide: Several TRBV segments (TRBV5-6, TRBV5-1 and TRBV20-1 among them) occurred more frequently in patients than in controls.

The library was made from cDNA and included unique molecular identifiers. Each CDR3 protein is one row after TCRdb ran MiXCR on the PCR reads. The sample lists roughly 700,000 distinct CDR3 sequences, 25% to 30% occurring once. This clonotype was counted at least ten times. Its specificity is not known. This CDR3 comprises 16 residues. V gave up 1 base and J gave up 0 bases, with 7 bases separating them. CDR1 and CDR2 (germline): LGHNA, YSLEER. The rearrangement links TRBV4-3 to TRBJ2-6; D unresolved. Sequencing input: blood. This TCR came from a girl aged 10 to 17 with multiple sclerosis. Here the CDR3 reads CASSQGSPSGANVLTF. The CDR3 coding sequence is TGCGCCAGCAGCCAAGGAAGTCCCTCTGGGGCCAACGTCCTGACTTTC.